This record covers a single T cell receptor beta chain. Its specificity is unknown. V lost 1 base and J 1 base, leaving 14 bases between the germline ends. This CDR3 is 16 amino acids long. Germline V gene lookup returns CDR1 SGHVS and CDR2 FQNEAQ. Time point noted: baseline, week 1 (first vaccination visit). Sample treatment: pre-vaccination baseline after standard-of-care therapy. The data were produced by immunoSEQ multiplex PCR, yet TCRdb's version contains in-frame clones alone and is incomplete. The data hold about 68,000 clones, with around 79% observed a single time. These data are taken from a study of a mutant IDH1 vaccine in newly diagnosed glioma. Study findings and constraints: Vaccine-induced responses were seen in approximately 93% of patients, spanning several MHC alleles.

The genes are TRBV7-8 and TRBJ2-7; maybe TRBD1 (5 bases). This sequence originates from a man aged 45-60 years with glioma. The sequencing here drew on PBMCs, taken from a glioma patient treated with radiotherapy, temozolomide or both. The DNA for the CDR3 is TGTGCCAGCAGCTTAGGAGCTCCGACAGTTTCCTACGAGCAGTACTTC. Translating it yields CASSLGAPTVSYEQYF.